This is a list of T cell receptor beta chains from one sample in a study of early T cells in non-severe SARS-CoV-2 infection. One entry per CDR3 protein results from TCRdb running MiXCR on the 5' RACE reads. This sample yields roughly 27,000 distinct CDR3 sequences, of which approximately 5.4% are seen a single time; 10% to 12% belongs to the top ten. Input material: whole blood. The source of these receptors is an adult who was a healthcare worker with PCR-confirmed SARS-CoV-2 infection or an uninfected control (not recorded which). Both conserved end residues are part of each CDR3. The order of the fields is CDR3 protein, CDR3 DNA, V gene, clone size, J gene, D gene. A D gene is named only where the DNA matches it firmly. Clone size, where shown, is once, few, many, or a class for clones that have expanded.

cdr3_aa: CASSLGAKSYNEQFF; cdr3_nt: TGCGCCAGCAGCTTGGGGGCGAAGTCCTACAATGAGCAGTTCTTC; v_call: TRBV5-1; clone_size: many; j_call: TRBJ2-1; d_call: -
cdr3_aa: CASSRTVSYEQYF; cdr3_nt: TGTGCCAGCAGCCGGACCGTCTCCTACGAGCAGTACTTC; v_call: TRBV11-2; clone_size: medium-sized; j_call: TRBJ2-7; d_call: -
cdr3_aa: CASSLDRYEQYF; cdr3_nt: TGTGCCAGCAGCTTAGATCGGTACGAGCAGTACTTC; v_call: TRBV11-2; clone_size: few; j_call: TRBJ2-7; d_call: -
cdr3_aa: CAWSGLADASYEQYF; cdr3_nt: TGTGCCTGGAGTGGACTAGCGGATGCCTCCTACGAGCAGTACTTC; v_call: TRBV30; clone_size: -; j_call: TRBJ2-7; d_call: TRBD2
cdr3_aa: CASTRGTSGRVNEQFF; cdr3_nt: TGTGCCAGCACCCGAGGGACTAGCGGGAGGGTCAATGAGCAGTTCTTC; v_call: TRBV6-2/TRBV6-3; clone_size: few; j_call: TRBJ2-1; d_call: TRBD2
cdr3_aa: CASSYTTTDTQYF; cdr3_nt: TGTGCCAGCAGTTACACTACCACAGATACGCAGTATTTT; v_call: TRBV6-5; clone_size: -; j_call: TRBJ2-3; d_call: -
cdr3_aa: CASSQGTGDLYGYTF; cdr3_nt: TGTGCCAGCAGCCAAGGGACAGGGGATCTCTATGGCTACACCTTC; v_call: TRBV3-1; clone_size: many; j_call: TRBJ1-2; d_call: TRBD1
cdr3_aa: CASSYFPNTGELFF; cdr3_nt: TGTGCCAGCAGTTACTTCCCGAACACCGGGGAGCTGTTTTTT; v_call: TRBV6-5; clone_size: few; j_call: TRBJ2-2; d_call: -
cdr3_aa: CASSLIPREGGQYF; cdr3_nt: TGTGCCAGCAGCCTAATCCCCCGGGAGGGGGGGCAGTACTTC; v_call: TRBV4-2; clone_size: many; j_call: TRBJ2-7; d_call: TRBD2
cdr3_aa: CASTGTAQAGTEAFF; cdr3_nt: TGCGCCAGCACCGGGACAGCCCAAGCGGGCACTGAAGCTTTCTTT; v_call: TRBV10-2; clone_size: -; j_call: TRBJ1-1; d_call: TRBD1
cdr3_aa: CATSRDRTFSYEQYF; cdr3_nt: TGTGCCACCAGCAGAGATCGGACGTTCTCCTACGAGCAGTACTTC; v_call: TRBV15; clone_size: many; j_call: TRBJ2-7; d_call: -
cdr3_aa: CASAPGLGYEQYF; cdr3_nt: TGTGCCAGCGCCCCGGGACTAGGCTACGAGCAGTACTTC; v_call: TRBV27; clone_size: many; j_call: TRBJ2-7; d_call: TRBD2
cdr3_aa: CASSQRGSRNEQFF; cdr3_nt: TGTGCCAGCAGCCAGAGGGGGTCGAGGAATGAGCAGTTCTTC; v_call: TRBV14; clone_size: many; j_call: TRBJ2-1; d_call: -
cdr3_aa: CASSLYRDYGYTF; cdr3_nt: TGCGCCAGCAGCTTGTATCGCGACTATGGCTACACCTTC; v_call: TRBV5-1; clone_size: many; j_call: TRBJ1-2; d_call: -
cdr3_aa: CASSQDRLGQPQHF; cdr3_nt: TGCGCCAGCAGCCAAGATCGTCTTGGTCAGCCCCAGCATTTT; v_call: TRBV4-1; clone_size: many; j_call: TRBJ1-5; d_call: -